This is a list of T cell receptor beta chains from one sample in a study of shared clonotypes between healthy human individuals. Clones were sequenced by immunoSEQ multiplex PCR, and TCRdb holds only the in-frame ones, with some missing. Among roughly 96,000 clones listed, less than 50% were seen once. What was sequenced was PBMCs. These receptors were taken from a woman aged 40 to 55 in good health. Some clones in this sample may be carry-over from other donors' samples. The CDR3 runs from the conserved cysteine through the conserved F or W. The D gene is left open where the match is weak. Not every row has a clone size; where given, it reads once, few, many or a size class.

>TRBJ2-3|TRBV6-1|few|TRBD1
CASSQTGQGADTQYF
TGTGCCAGCAGCCAAACGGGACAGGGGGCAGATACGCAGTATTTT
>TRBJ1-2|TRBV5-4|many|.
CASSPGRAWGYTF
TGTGCCAGCAGCCCGGGCAGGGCATGGGGCTACACCTTC
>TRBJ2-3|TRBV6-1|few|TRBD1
CASSAQGAQDTQYF
TGTGCCAGCAGTGCACAGGGGGCGCAAGATACGCAGTATTTT
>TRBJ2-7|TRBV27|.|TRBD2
CASSFQGGAYEQYF
TGTGCCAGCAGTTTCCAGGGAGGGGCCTACGAGCAGTACTTC
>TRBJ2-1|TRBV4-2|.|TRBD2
CASSQDLLAGGPRNEQFF
TGTGCCAGCAGCCAAGATTTATTAGCGGGAGGCCCCCGCAATGAGCAGTTCTTC
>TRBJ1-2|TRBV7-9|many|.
CASLGQEEYGYTF
TGTGCCAGCTTGGGACAAGAAGAGTATGGCTACACCTTC
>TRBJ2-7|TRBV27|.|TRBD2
CASSSGTSGRQYF
TGTGCCAGCAGTTCGGGGACTAGCGGGAGGCAGTACTTC
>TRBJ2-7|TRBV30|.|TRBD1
CAWSDPHRGATYEQYF
TGTGCCTGGAGTGACCCCCACAGGGGGGCGACCTACGAGCAGTACTTC
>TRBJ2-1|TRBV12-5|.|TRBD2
CASGPSGLAGDEQFF
TGTGCTAGTGGTCCCTCCGGACTAGCGGGAGATGAGCAGTTCTTC
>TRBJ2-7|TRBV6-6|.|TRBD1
CASSIRTGGRYEQYF
TGTGCCAGCAGCATCAGGACAGGGGGGCGCTACGAGCAGTACTTC
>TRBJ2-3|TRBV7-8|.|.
CASSPEGAGVVGGTDTQYF
TGTGCCAGCAGCCCCGAGGGGGCGGGAGTCGTAGGCGGCACAGATACGCAGTATTTT
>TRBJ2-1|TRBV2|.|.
CASRAGLGLSYNEQFF
TGTGCCAGCAGGGCCGGTTTGGGACTGTCCTACAATGAGCAGTTCTTC
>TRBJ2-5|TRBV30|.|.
CAWSVGRDQYF
TGTGCCTGGAGTGTTGGGAGAGACCAGTACTTC
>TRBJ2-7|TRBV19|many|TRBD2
CASSILAGGPYEQYF
TGTGCCAGTAGTATCTTGGCGGGAGGGCCCTACGAGCAGTACTTC
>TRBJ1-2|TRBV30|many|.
CAWSAGSGYGYTF
TGTGCCTGGAGCGCAGGGTCAGGGTACGGCTACACCTTC
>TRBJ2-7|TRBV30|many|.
CAWSVGSYEQYF
TGTGCCTGGAGTGTAGGCAGCTACGAGCAGTACTTC
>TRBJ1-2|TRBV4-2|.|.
CASSQVTARGYGYTF
TGTGCCAGCAGCCAAGTCACGGCCAGGGGCTATGGCTACACCTTC
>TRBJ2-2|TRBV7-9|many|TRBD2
CASSFLSSGAGELFF
TGTGCCAGCAGCTTTCTGTCTAGCGGGGCCGGGGAGCTGTTTTTT
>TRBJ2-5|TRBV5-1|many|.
CASSLGDTEETQYF
TGCGCCAGCAGCTTGGGAGACACGGAAGAGACCCAGTACTTC
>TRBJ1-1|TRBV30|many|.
CAWSAIVNTEAFF
TGTGCCTGGAGCGCTATAGTGAACACTGAAGCTTTCTTT
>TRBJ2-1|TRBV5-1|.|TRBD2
CASSLVPSGNSYNEQFF
TGCGCCAGCAGCTTGGTTCCTAGCGGGAACTCCTACAATGAGCAGTTCTTC
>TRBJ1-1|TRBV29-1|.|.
CSAAVSWGVEAFF
TGCAGCGCCGCCGTAAGCTGGGGTGTTGAAGCTTTCTTT
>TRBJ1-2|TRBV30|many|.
CAWNWKRAYGYTF
TGTGCCTGGAACTGGAAGAGGGCCTATGGCTACACCTTC
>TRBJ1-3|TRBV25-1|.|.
CASLSSGNTIYF
TGTGCCAGCCTGAGCTCTGGAAACACCATATATTTT